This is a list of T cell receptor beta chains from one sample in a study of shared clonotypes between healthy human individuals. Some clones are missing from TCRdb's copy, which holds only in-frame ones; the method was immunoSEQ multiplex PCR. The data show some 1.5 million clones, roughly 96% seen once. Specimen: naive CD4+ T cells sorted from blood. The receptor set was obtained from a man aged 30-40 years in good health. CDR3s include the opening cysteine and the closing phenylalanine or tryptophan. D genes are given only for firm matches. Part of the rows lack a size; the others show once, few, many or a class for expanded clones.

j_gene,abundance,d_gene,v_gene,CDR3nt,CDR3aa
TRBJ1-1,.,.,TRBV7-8,TGTGCCAGCAGCTCGAGGGTACAGGGTGGTTCCTTGAACACTGAAGCTTTCTTT,CASSSRVQGGSLNTEAFF
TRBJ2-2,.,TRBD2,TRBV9,TGTGCCAGCAGCGTAGCCCCGGGAGGGCCGTATCCCGGGGAGCTGTTTTTT,CASSVAPGGPYPGELFF
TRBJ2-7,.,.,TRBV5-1,TGCGCCAGCAGCCACCGGACGCTAGATGGGGAGCAGTACTTC,CASSHRTLDGEQYF
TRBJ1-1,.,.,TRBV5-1,TGCGCCAGCAGTAATTCAGGACAGAACACTGAAGCTTTCTTT,CASSNSGQNTEAFF
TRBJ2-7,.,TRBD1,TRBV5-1,TGCGCCAGCGGGGACAGGGGTAGCTCCTACGAGCAGTACTTC,CASGDRGSSYEQYF
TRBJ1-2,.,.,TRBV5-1,TGCGCCAGCAGCAACCGACAGGACTATGGCTACACCTTC,CASSNRQDYGYTF
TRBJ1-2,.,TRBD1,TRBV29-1,TGCAGCCCAATATTGGGGCCAGGGACAGGTCGATATGGCTACACCTTC,CSPILGPGTGRYGYTF
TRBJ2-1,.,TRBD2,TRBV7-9,TGTGCCAGCAGCTCGACCCTGGGACTAGCGGGAAGGAATGAGCAGTTCTTC,CASSSTLGLAGRNEQFF
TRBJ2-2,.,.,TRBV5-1,TGCGCCAGCAGCTTGGAGGGACTTTTGACGGGGGAGCTGTTTTTT,CASSLEGLLTGELFF
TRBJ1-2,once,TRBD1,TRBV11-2,TGTGCCAGCAGCTTACGACAGGGTGGTGGCTACACCTTC,CASSLRQGGGYTF
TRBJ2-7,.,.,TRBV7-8,TGTGCCAGCAGCTTACCGGACAGACCAAAAGAGCAGTACTTC,CASSLPDRPKEQYF
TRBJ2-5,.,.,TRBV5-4,TGTGCCAGCAGCTCCCAGTTAGGACAAGAGACCCAGTACTTC,CASSSQLGQETQYF
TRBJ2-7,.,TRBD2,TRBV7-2,TGTGCCAGCAGCTCCCTAGCGGGAGGGCCACTTTACGAGCAGTACTTC,CASSSLAGGPLYEQYF
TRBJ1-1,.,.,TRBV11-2,TGTGCCAGCAGCTTAGTAGCGGGATGGGCCACTGAAGCTTTCTTT,CASSLVAGWATEAFF
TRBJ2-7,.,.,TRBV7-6,TGTGCCAGCAGCTTAGGGGTGGGTTTAATTTCCTACGAGCAGTACTTC,CASSLGVGLISYEQYF
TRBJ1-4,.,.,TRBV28,TGTGCCAGCAGTCGTGGCACTCCGATTCGGCTGTTTTTT,CASSRGTPIRLFF
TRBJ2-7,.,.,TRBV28,TGTGCCAGCAGACGGACACTAGGATCCTACGAGCAGTACTTC,CASRRTLGSYEQYF
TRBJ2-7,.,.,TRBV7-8,TGTGCCAGCAGTGCCGTGTCTAGCGAGCAGTACTTC,CASSAVSSEQYF
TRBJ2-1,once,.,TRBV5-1,TGCGCCAGCAGCTTGGGAGTCGCGGACAACAACAATGAGCAGTTCTTC,CASSLGVADNNNEQFF
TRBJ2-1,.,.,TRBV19,TGTGCCAGTAAGACGGCCCCCACTATAAATGAGCAGTTCTTC,CASKTAPTINEQFF
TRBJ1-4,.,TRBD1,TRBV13,TGTGCCAGCAGCCATAAGAACCGCTTCCGACAGGGGGCGAGAACTAATGAAAAACTGTTTTTT,CASSHKNRFRQGARTNEKLFF
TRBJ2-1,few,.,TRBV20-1,TGCAGTGCTAGCGAGCAGTTCTTC,CSASEQFF
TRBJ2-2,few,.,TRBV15,TGTGCCACCAAGGCTGGGGGCAGCGCCCAAGAAAACACCGGGGAGCTGTTTTTT,CATKAGGSAQENTGELFF